The TCR beta chain under discussion was sequenced for a study of blood T cell repertoires in COVID-19. Study context: Material from acute and convalescent COVID-19 was sourced from the United States, Italy and Spain. In each case, the material was cDNA or gDNA derived from T cells, B-cell-depleted T cells, or PBMCs.

Per the original methods: Amplification of reference gene primers provided the estimated nucleated cell counts. Generated by immunoSEQ multiplex PCR, the TCRdb table keeps only in-frame clones and is missing some. That table supplies the V and J calls and clone size; D and trimming were determined from the DNA. There are about 24,000 clones in the sample; roughly 87% occur only once, and around 9.7% lies in the top ten. Deletions cut 3 bases from V and 3 bases from J, with 9 bases between. This CDR3 is 13 amino acids long. Germline V CDR1 and CDR2: SGHNT, YENEEA. The sequence was obtained from a man aged 65 to 85 with acute or convalescent COVID-19. This chain connects TRBV11-3 to TRBJ2-7; weak D call: TRBD1 (5 bases). Sequencing was done on a sample of peripheral blood. This CDR3 is CASSFGAGYEQYF. Written as DNA, the CDR3 is TGTGCCAGCAGCTTTGGGGCCGGCTACGAGCAGTACTTC.